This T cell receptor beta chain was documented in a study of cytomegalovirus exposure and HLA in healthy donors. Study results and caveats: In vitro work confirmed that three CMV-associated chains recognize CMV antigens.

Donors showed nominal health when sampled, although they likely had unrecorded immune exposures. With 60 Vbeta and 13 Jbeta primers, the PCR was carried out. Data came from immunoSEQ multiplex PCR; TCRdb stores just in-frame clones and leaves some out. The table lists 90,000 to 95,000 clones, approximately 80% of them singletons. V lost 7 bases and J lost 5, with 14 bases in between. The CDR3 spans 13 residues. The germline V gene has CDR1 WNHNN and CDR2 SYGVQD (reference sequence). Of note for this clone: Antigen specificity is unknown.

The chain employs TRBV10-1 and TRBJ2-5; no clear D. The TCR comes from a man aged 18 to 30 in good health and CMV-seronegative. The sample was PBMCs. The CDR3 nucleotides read TGCGCCAGCAAGGAAGTCAGGTGGGAGACCCAGTACTTC. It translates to CASKEVRWETQYF.